This T cell receptor beta chain was sequenced during a study of Graves' ophthalmopathy and Graves' hyperthyroidism. To note about this clonotype: Its antigen remains unidentified.

Study-level results: From stable hyperthyroidism, ophthalmopathy was separated by a 13-signature model with 85% to 90% sensitivity and around 80% specificity.

PBMCs had their origin in fresh peripheral blood (more than 9.5 ml). The study amplified TCR beta CDR3 regions using RNA transcripts. First-round RT-PCR with HTBI primers preceded a second-round multiplex PCR. From the multiplex PCR reads, TCRdb called clonotypes with MiXCR, one entry per CDR3 protein. The repertoire holds approximately 210,000 distinct CDR3 sequences, 20% to 25% seen once, with about 46% in the top ten. There are 16 residues in the CDR3. V was cut by 4 bases and J by 4 bases, with 20 bases left in between. CDR1 and CDR2 from the germline V gene are SNHLY and FYNNEI. The receptor was derived from a woman aged 45-59 years with Graves' ophthalmopathy. Material: peripheral blood. The chain has TRBV2 and TRBJ2-7; D remains ambiguous. The CDR3 coding sequence is TGTGCCAGCAGTGGTCCCCGCAGGTGGGATAGGTACGAGCAGTACTTC. It translates to CASSGPRRWDRYEQYF.